The clone carrying this T cell receptor beta chain was observed a single time. Its antigen is not identified. Lesional scalp punch biopsies and peripheral blood were collected from alopecia areata patients. These data are taken from a study of CD8+ T cells in alopecia areata. Study-level background: Each of the treated patients was given oral tofacitinib, 5 to 10 mg twice daily, for moderate-to-severe alopecia areata. Study outcomes and limitations: Among the cells sequenced in scalp samples are also the resident alphabeta T cells of normal skin. Especially in alopecia totalis/universalis, lesional scalp showed greater clonality than normal scalp did.

Following extraction, RNA underwent reverse transcription to cDNA, which served as the sequencing template. Clones were read by immunoSEQ multiplex PCR, and TCRdb kept only the in-frame ones, dropping some. The table includes more than 12,000 clones, 58% detected once. The sequence derives from a human donor with alopecia areata. This material consisted of skin, taken at week 0.

The DNA for the CDR3 is TGTGCCAGCAGTTTTGCGGCGGTTTCCTACGAGCAGTACTTC. Encoded protein: CASSFAAVSYEQYF. This chain joins TRBV27 and TRBJ2-7; D gene unclear. V was cut by 3 bases and J by 1 base, with 10 bases left in between. This CDR3 region has 14 residues. Germline CDR1 and CDR2: MNHEY and SMNVEV (reference sequence).